The sequence of this T cell receptor (beta chain) was determined in a study of T-cell reconstitution after alpha-beta-depleted transplantation in children (dated by TCRdb to the mid-2010s). Describing the broader study: Using TCR repertoire profiling, the study quantitatively followed how T-cell immune reconstitution unfolded in children after TCRalphabeta/CD19-depleted allogeneic hematopoietic cell transplantation. The research as a whole found: In some patients, the high TCRbeta diversity seen at day 60 was put down to recipient T cells and intrathymic progenitors that had survived conditioning. About two months after transplant, the apparently early recovery of alphabetaT-cell counts reportedly depended on just several hundred clones that had expanded rapidly and came from non-depleted graft cells. Hyperexpanded clone frequencies declined over subsequent months; after one year, T-cell counts and TCRbeta diversity were mostly attributed to newly produced T cells.

Library creation used PCR. The sequencing machine was an Illumina HiSeq 2500. To normalize quantification of the TCRbeta repertoire, the TCR libraries were built with molecular barcoding that relied on unique molecular identifiers. TCRdb ran its own pipeline on the public reads, namely fastp trimming at Q25 and MiXCR clone calling, and kept in-frame beta chains. Here each entry gathers all rows of one CDR3 protein and keeps the most common genes and DNA. A total of 330,000 or so distinct CDR3 sequences appear in this sample, around a tenth of them only once. Roughly 7.1% of the sample is taken by the ten largest. The sample's treatment or condition label, in plain terms: allogeneic hematopoietic cell transplantation with graft depleted of TCRalphabeta T cells and CD19 B cells. The transplant recipients were children given TCRalphabeta/CD19-depleted allogeneic hematopoietic cell grafts. Many counts were recorded for this clonotype. No antigen is known for it. No clone much larger than this one lies a single base away; base qualities are absent.

CDR1 and CDR2 are read off the germline V gene as MDHEN and SYDVKM. V has 3 bases trimmed and J has 6 bases trimmed; junction bases matching no gene number 9. Inclusive of the bounding cysteine and phenylalanine, the CDR3 is 15 residues long. Only CDR3 DNA remains: 45 bases, in frame from the first base. This sequence originates from a boy under two years old with acute myeloid leukemia, due to receive a stem cell transplant. The input for sequencing was PBMCs, taken before TCRalphabeta/CD19-depleted stem cell transplant. The sequence is built from TRBV28 and TRBJ2-3; 7 nucleotides in the junction match TRBD2. CDR3 reads: CASSFVTGGRDTQYF. The DNA sequence reads TGTGCCAGCAGTTTTGTAACGGGGGGTAGGGATACGCAGTATTTT.